These 25 T cell receptor beta chains were sequenced from one sample in a study of graft-versus-host responses after intestinal transplantation. Repertoires were generated with immunoSEQ multiplex PCR, while TCRdb's copy carries only in-frame clones and drops some. Here the sample spans more than 90,000 clones, approximately 92% being singletons. What these receptors recognize is not known. The sample consisted of unstimulated CD4+ T cells sorted from spleen or lymph node cells, taken before transplant. The receptors shown here come from a human donor who was the organ donor for an intestinal transplant.

This clone was detected only once. The chain combines TRBV19 with TRBJ2-7, with TRBD2 as a possible D gene (7 bases). The CDR3 runs to 15 residues. With 3 bases removed from V and 2 bases from J, the gap between germline ends came to 14 bases. Per the germline V gene, CDR1 is LNHDA and CDR2 is SQIVND (reference sequence). The CDR3 bases are TGTGCCAGTAGTATGGGGGGGCAGCGCCCCTACGAGCAGTACTTC. The encoded protein is CASSMGGQRPYEQYF.

V usage is TRBV7-9 and J usage is TRBJ2-2; D remains ambiguous. Germline CDR1 and CDR2: SEHNR and FQNEAQ (reference sequence). V lost 2 bases and J 8 bases, leaving 3 bases between the germline ends. The CDR3 is 11 residues long. CDR3 sequence (DNA): TGTGCCAGCAGCTTAATTGGGGAGCTGTTTTTT. Encoded protein: CASSLIGELFF.

The chain has TRBV6-5 and TRBJ1-2, with TRBD1 as a possible D gene (6 bases). Germline CDR1 MNHEY, CDR2 SVGAGI. Trimming removed 4 bases at V and 0 bases at J, with 12 bases between. This CDR3 contains 15 residues. The CDR3 DNA reads as TGTGCCAGCAGTTTCCGACAGGTGGCTAACTATGGCTACACCTTC. It specifies CASSFRQVANYGYTF.

The CDR3 reads CAVGAPMNTEAFF. CDR3 nucleotides: TGTGCGGTAGGCGCTCCCATGAACACTGAAGCTTTCTTT. The V call is TRBV7-9, the J call TRBJ1-1; D is ambiguous. Germline CDR1 is SEHNR and CDR2 is FQNEAQ (reference sequence). This CDR3 is built from 13 residues. The full variable domain, its missing parts supplied by reference TRBV7-9 and TRBJ1-1, is DTGVSQNPRHKITKRGQNVTFRCDPISEHNRLYWYRQTLGQGPEFLTYFQNEAQLEKSRLLSDRFSAERPKGSFSTLEIQRTEQGDSAMYLCAVGAPMNTEAFFGQGTRLTVV.

This clone showed up just once. This chain links TRBV6-5 with TRBJ2-5, with 8 nucleotides matching TRBD2. The CDR3 extends over 13 amino acids. Germline CDR1 MNHEY, CDR2 SVGAGI. The junction had 10 bases not matched to a gene; V was cut back by 11 bases and J by 5 bases. CDR3 sequence reads: CASRAGGGETQYF. DNA for the CDR3: TGTGCCTCTCGGGCGGGAGGCGGGGAGACCCAGTACTTC.

J is TRBJ1-2 and V is TRBV2; TRBD1 matches 7 bases. Germline values: CDR1 SNHLY, CDR2 FYNNEI. Unmatched junction bases numbered 10, after V lost 1 base and J lost 5 bases. The CDR3 has 16 amino acids. CDR3 in amino acids: CASSEGPPGGKYGYTF. The CDR3 coding sequence is TGTGCCAGCAGTGAAGGGCCCCCAGGGGGAAAATATGGCTACACCTTC. The whole variable domain, remainder taken from reference TRBV2 and TRBJ1-2, is EPEVTQTPSHQVTQMGQEVILRCVPISNHLYFYWYRQILGQKVEFLVSFYNNEISEKSEIFDDQFSVERPDGSNFTLKIRSTKLEDSAMYFCASSEGPPGGKYGYTFGSGTRLTVV.

The rearrangement uses TRBV29-1 and TRBJ2-1, with TRBD2 identical over 9 bases. The CDR3 is made up of 18 amino acids. With V trimmed by 7 bases and J by 1 base, 17 bases remained unmatched. The germline V gene has CDR1 SQVTM and CDR2 ANQGSEA. CDR3 nucleotide sequence: TGCAGCGCTCGCCTTCCGGGACTAGCATATATGTCCTACAATGAGCAGTTCTTC. Amino acids: CSARLPGLAYMSYNEQFF.

The chain links TRBV19 to TRBJ2-3, with 7 bases fitting TRBD2. The CDR3 totals 15 residues. Losses at the gene ends were 6 bases for V and 2 bases for J; bases not matched to a gene: 8. Germline values: CDR1 LNHDA, CDR2 SQIVND (reference sequence). The CDR3 region has the DNA TGTGCCAGTAGAGCTCTCGGACTAGACACAGATACGCAGTATTTT. It yields the protein CASRALGLDTDTQYF.

The chain joins TRBV6-6 to TRBJ2-1; D may be TRBD1 (6 bases). CDR1 is MNHNY and CDR2 is SVGAGI in the germline V gene (reference sequence). The ends were cut back, 0 bases at V and 4 bases at J, with 10 bases in the middle. The CDR3 runs to 15 residues. The CDR3, as DNA: TGTGCCAGCAGTTACTCGAACAGGGCGTACAATGAGCAGTTCTTC. Protein: CASSYSNRAYNEQFF.

This rearrangement joins TRBV19 to TRBJ2-7, with 10 bases aligning to TRBD2. The germline gives CDR1 LNHDA, CDR2 SQIVND (reference sequence). The ends lost 4 bases at V and 3 bases at J; junction bases unmatched: 9. The CDR3 is 16 amino acids. This CDR3 is CASSNGLAGAGYEQYF. CDR3 bases: TGTGCCAGTAGTAACGGCCTAGCGGGAGCGGGCTACGAGCAGTACTTC.

CDR3 region: CASSLEARTGELFF. The CDR3 DNA is TGCGCCAGCAGCTTGGAGGCCCGCACCGGGGAGCTGTTTTTT. The chain is built from TRBV5-1 and TRBJ2-2; D uncertain. Germline values: CDR1 SGHRS, CDR2 YFSETQ. The CDR3 extends over 14 amino acids. The V end lost 0 bases, the J end lost 4 bases, and 7 bases lay between the germline ends.

V is TRBV7-6 and J is TRBJ2-7; D may be TRBD1 (5 bases). The CDR3 spans 13 residues. With 1 base removed from V and 9 bases from J, the gap between germline ends came to 13 bases. Germline-derived CDR1 and CDR2 are SGHVS and FNYEAQ. The CDR3 reads CASSLGRTPGQYF. The CDR3 region has the DNA TGTGCCAGCAGCTTAGGTCGGACACCCGGGCAGTACTTC.

CDR3 loop: CASSDRGNTEAFF. CDR3 bases: TGTGCCAGCAGTGACAGGGGAAACACTGAAGCTTTCTTT. The chain employs TRBV6-1 and TRBJ1-1, with D maybe TRBD1 (6 bases). The CDR3 length is 13 residues. Germline CDR1 reads MNHNS; CDR2 reads SASEGT. V was pared by 3 bases and J by 2 bases, with 7 bases between.

J is TRBJ1-5 and V is TRBV18; D is uncertain. Germline assignment: CDR1 KGHSH and CDR2 LQKENI. The CDR3 runs to 13 residues. V shed 3 bases and J shed 5 bases, with 8 bases lying between them. The DNA for the CDR3 is TGTGCCAGCTCACCTGGCCCTGATCAGCCCCAGCATTTT. The encoded protein is CASSPGPDQPQHF.

This clone was counted between two and nine times. This chain uses TRBV5-1 with TRBJ1-1; D is possibly TRBD1 (5 bases). The germline V gene encodes CDR1 SGHRS and CDR2 YFSETQ. Trimming shortened V by 4 bases and J by 0 bases, and 13 bases separated the two germline ends. The CDR3 has 15 amino acids. The CDR3 coding sequence is TGCGCCAGCAGCGCCCCAGGGATCCTGAACACTGAAGCTTTCTTT. It translates to CASSAPGILNTEAFF.

The gene calls are TRBV10-3 and TRBJ2-1, with 14 positions matching TRBD2. J lost 8 bases, V lost 3 bases, and 9 bases had no gene match. CDR1 is ENHRY and CDR2 is SYGVKD in the germline V gene. This CDR3 is 17 amino acids long. The CDR3 region is CAISDPIGTSGSHEQFF. DNA of the CDR3: TGTGCCATCAGTGACCCCATCGGGACTAGCGGGAGCCATGAGCAGTTCTTC.

The chain joins TRBV9 to TRBJ2-7; 8 nucleotides align to TRBD1. Germline CDR1 reads SGDLS; CDR2 reads YYNGEE. The CDR3 totals 14 residues. The junction had 2 bases not matched to a gene; V was cut back by 0 bases and J by 3 bases. Here the CDR3 DNA reads TGTGCCAGCAGCGTAGGGACAGGGTACTACGAGCAGTACTTC. Translation: CASSVGTGYYEQYF. The variable domain in full, with the rest retrieved from reference TRBV9 and TRBJ2-7, is DSGVTQTPKHLITATGQRVTLRCSPRSGDLSVYWYQQSLDQGLQFLIQYYNGEERAKGNILERFSAQQFPDLHSELNLSSLELGDSALYFCASSVGTGYYEQYFGPGTRLTVT.

This chain joins TRBV7-2 and TRBJ2-3; no clear D gene. V lost 5 bases to trimming and J lost 5 bases, with 8 bases between them. Germline loops: CDR1 SGHTA, CDR2 FQGNSA. The CDR3 runs 12 residues. In nucleotides, the CDR3 is TGTGCCAGCAGCCGGCCGGGAGATACGCAGTATTTT. This encodes CASSRPGDTQYF.

This chain joins TRBV6-1 and TRBJ1-2; D gene ambiguous. Per the germline V gene, CDR1 is MNHNS and CDR2 is SASEGT. The length of the CDR3 is 15 residues. V gave up 4 bases and J gave up 8 bases, with 20 bases separating them. The CDR3 spells CASSATSGITGGYTF. As DNA, the CDR3 is TGTGCCAGCAGTGCTACTAGTGGCATAACGGGAGGCTACACCTTC.

As regards this clone: One junction end does not reproduce the germline sequence, and a read error may be involved. The genes are TRBV2 and TRBJ1-2, with TRBD1 identical over 8 bases. CDR1 and CDR2 from the germline V gene are SNHLY and FYNNEI. The CDR3 runs 14 residues. CDR3 loop: CASREGQGFYGYTF. CDR3 in DNA: TGTGCCAGCAGAGAAGGACAGGGCTTTTATGGCTACACCTTC. Combining the CDR3 with reference TRBV2 and TRBJ1-2 gives the whole variable domain EPEVTQTPSHQVTQMGQEVILRCVPISNHLYFYWYRQILGQKVEFLVSFYNNEISEKSEIFDDQFSVERPDGSNFTLKIRSTKLEDSAMYFCASREGQGFYGYTFGSGTRLTVV.

This clone was seen only a few times. The gene calls are TRBV6-5 and TRBJ1-3; a weak D match, TRBD1 (6 bases). Trimming removed 8 bases at V and 4 bases at J, with 12 bases between. The germline CDR1 and CDR2 sequences are MNHEY and SVGAGI. The length of the CDR3 is 13 residues. This CDR3 reads CASSRGTGNTIYF. CDR3 coding DNA: TGTGCCAGCTCCCGAGGGACAGGAAACACCATATATTTT.

This chain joins TRBV10-3 and TRBJ2-3, with TRBD2 matching over 8 bases. The J segment lost 0 bases and the V segment lost 4 bases, leaving 3 bases of the junction unmatched. CDR3 length: 15 amino acids. CDR1 ENHRY and CDR2 SYGVKD come from the germline V gene. DNA of the CDR3: TGTGCCATCAGTGGATCTAGCGGGAGCACAGATACGCAGTATTTT. It yields the protein CAISGSSGSTDTQYF.

This clone was counted a few times. CDR3 sequence (DNA): TGTGCCAGCAGCCGGACTCTAGCGGGAGTAACAGATACGCAGTATTTT. Translation: CASSRTLAGVTDTQYF. The V and J genes are TRBV4-2 and TRBJ2-3; 10 bases align to TRBD2. J lost 3 bases, V lost 4 bases, and 7 bases had no gene match. This CDR3 spans 16 amino acids. Germline V CDR1 and CDR2: LGHNA, YNFKEQ.

The J gene is TRBJ1-2, the V gene TRBV4-3; 7 bases are a match to TRBD1. The CDR3 runs 15 residues. With 4 bases clipped from V and 8 bases from J, the junction kept 13 bases outside the gene matches. Germline V gene data show CDR1 as LGHNA and CDR2 as YSLEER. CDR3 amino acids: CASSPKPAQGNGYTF. CDR3 coding DNA: TGCGCCAGCAGCCCCAAACCGGCACAGGGGAACGGCTACACCTTC.

The chain is built from TRBV6-1 and TRBJ1-1; D possibly corresponds to TRBD1 (5 bases). With 4 bases removed from V and 1 base from J, the gap between germline ends came to 10 bases. Germline V lookup: CDR1 MNHNS, CDR2 SASEGT. This CDR3 is built from 14 residues. In DNA, the CDR3 is TGTGCCAGCAGTGTCCAGGGTAAGAACACTGAAGCTTTCTTT. Protein: CASSVQGKNTEAFF.